This T cell receptor (beta chain) was documented in a study of radiation and T cells in renal cell carcinoma. Study summary: Nephrectomy followed 15 Gy stereotactic body radiation by 4 weeks. Study observations and caveats: From baseline, blood top tumor clonotypes peaked at 2 weeks post-radiation.

Here immunoSEQ multiplex PCR was the method, and the copy in TCRdb shows in-frame clones only, minus some. The sample lists 100,000 to 150,000 clones; around 81% were seen once. This clone was found once. Its cognate antigen is unknown. Time point given: blood 2 weeks post-SBRT. Sample treatment: 15 Gy SBRT to primary tumor, nephrectomy 4 weeks later. After SBRT, blood was collected at 2 and 4 weeks, plus baseline. This renal cell carcinoma was of the clear cell type. This receptor was identified in a man aged 50 to 60 with renal cell carcinoma. The material sequenced was blood, taken from a patient whose treatment included radiotherapy and nephrectomy.

CDR3 sequence (DNA): TGCGCCAGCAGTGTAAGGGCGGAGCCCTCCTACGAGCAGTACTTC. Protein product: CASSVRAEPSYEQYF. The chain has TRBV10-2 and TRBJ2-7, with D hard to call. Germline loops: CDR1 WSHSY, CDR2 SAAADI. The germline V and J ends were trimmed by 4 bases and 0 bases, with 13 bases remaining between them. The CDR3 has 15 amino acids.